These 14 T cell receptor beta chains share one sample of origin, sequenced in a study of shared clonotypes between healthy human individuals. The method was immunoSEQ multiplex PCR; TCRdb's version includes in-frame clones alone and lacks a portion of them. The sample includes about 1,800,000 clones, about 95% seen only once; the top ten take 0.9% to 1.5%. Selected positively for CCR7 and CD45RO-negative, naive CD8 cells excluded terminally differentiated effector memory CD45RA+ cells. The sequencing input was naive CD8+ T cells sorted from blood. These receptors were taken from a man in his late teens or twenties in good health.

This clone was seen once. The chain links TRBV19 to TRBJ2-1; TRBD1 matches at 7 bases. Trimming at V came to 5 bases and at J to 8 bases, leaving 6 bases not matched to a gene. The germline V gene encodes CDR1 LNHDA and CDR2 SQIVND (reference sequence). The CDR3 runs 13 residues. CDR3 DNA sequence: TGTGCCAGTAGTGACAGGGTATTCGATGAGCAGTTCTTC. Translated, it gives CASSDRVFDEQFF.

J is TRBJ1-1 and V is TRBV5-1; D is possibly TRBD1 (6 bases). V lost 6 bases to trimming and J lost 4 bases, with 13 bases between them. Germline loops: CDR1 SGHRS, CDR2 YFSETQ. This CDR3 spans 13 amino acids. CDR3 in amino acids: CASNLEGGTEAFF. The CDR3 bases are TGCGCCAGCAATCTGGAAGGGGGCACTGAAGCTTTCTTT. Drawing the rest from reference TRBV5-1 and TRBJ1-1, the complete variable domain is KAGVTQTPRYLIKTRGQQVTLSCSPISGHRSVSWYQQTPGQGLQFLFEYFSETQRNKGNFPGRFSGRQFSNSRSEMNVSTLELGDSALYLCASNLEGGTEAFFGQGTRLTVV.

V usage is TRBV19 and J usage is TRBJ1-1; 10 nucleotides align to TRBD1. The CDR3 has 15 residues. Per the germline V gene, CDR1 is LNHDA and CDR2 is SQIVND (reference sequence). The V segment lost 3 bases and the J segment 4 bases; nucleotides outside the gene matches: 5. CDR3 protein: CASSIGQGGITEAFF. The DNA for the CDR3 is TGTGCCAGTAGTATCGGACAGGGGGGAATCACTGAAGCTTTCTTT.

The chain combines TRBV6-1 with TRBJ2-7; TRBD2 matches 13 bases. The junction had 1 base not matched to a gene; V was cut back by 3 bases and J by 2 bases. The CDR3 sequence is 15 residues long. Germline V CDR1 and CDR2: MNHNS, SASEGT. CDR3 nucleotides: TGTGCCAGCAGTGATACTAGCGGGAGGGCCTACGAGCAGTACTTC. It encodes CASSDTSGRAYEQYF.

This clone appeared a single time. At the DNA level, this CDR3 is encoded by other sequences in the same sample as well. The gene calls are TRBV10-1 and TRBJ2-1; the D gene is possibly TRBD2 (5 bases). The CDR3 contains 15 residues. Germline V gene lookup returns CDR1 WNHNN and CDR2 SYGVQD (reference sequence). V shed 0 bases and J shed 0 bases, with 6 bases lying between them. The CDR3 here is CASSESRGSYNEQFF. CDR3 sequence (DNA): TGCGCCAGCAGTGAGTCCCGGGGCTCCTACAATGAGCAGTTCTTC.

J is TRBJ2-3 and V is TRBV9, with D possibly being TRBD1 (5 bases). Trimming left V 0 bases short and J 2 bases short, with 10 bases between. CDR3 length equals 15 residues. Germline loops: CDR1 SGDLS, CDR2 YYNGEE. This CDR3 is CASSVELDNTDTQYF. Here the CDR3 DNA reads TGTGCCAGCAGCGTAGAGTTGGACAACACAGATACGCAGTATTTT.

This sequence joins TRBV5-6 and TRBJ1-2; TRBD1 matches 7 bases. The CDR3 length is 14 residues. Germline assignment: CDR1 SGHDT and CDR2 YYEEEE. With 5 bases clipped from V and 2 bases from J, the junction kept 6 bases outside the gene matches. The CDR3 DNA reads as TGTGCCAGCAGGGGGTCGGACAGGAACTATGGCTACACCTTC. It codes for CASRGSDRNYGYTF.

This clone was found a few times. The V call is TRBV5-4, the J call TRBJ1-6; D gene ambiguous. Trimming stripped 0 bases from V and 9 bases from J, with 10 bases between. The length of the CDR3 is 14 residues. Germline V gene data show CDR1 as SGHNT and CDR2 as YYREEE (reference sequence). CDR3 sequence (DNA): TGTGCCAGCAGCTTGGATGACGTGGGTTCACCCCTCCACTTT. Encoded protein: CASSLDDVGSPLHF.

J is TRBJ2-4 and V is TRBV6-5; 8 bases align to TRBD2. The CDR3 totals 16 residues. CDR1 and CDR2 from the germline V gene are MNHEY and SVGAGI. Trimming took 2 bases from V and 1 from J; bases not matched to a gene: 4. In DNA, the CDR3 is TGTGCCAGCAGTTACGGGCTAGCGGGTGCCAAAAACATTCAGTACTTC. Encoded protein: CASSYGLAGAKNIQYF.

Ten or more counts support this clone. V gene TRBV4-1 combines with J gene TRBJ2-1; D is unclear. The V gene lost 1 base and the J gene lost 4 bases, with 8 bases spanning the gap. There are 14 residues in the CDR3. Germline values: CDR1 MGHRA, CDR2 YSYEKL. CDR3 in amino acids: CASSQAWLYNEQFF. CDR3 DNA: TGCGCCAGCAGCCAAGCGTGGCTATACAATGAGCAGTTCTTC.

This clone was counted a single time. The same CDR3 can be traced to other DNA sequences in this sample. The rearrangement joins TRBV13 to TRBJ2-7, with no clear D. The CDR3 is 12 residues long. Germline CDR1 and CDR2: PRHDT and FYEKMQ (reference sequence). The V end was cut by 3 bases, the J end by 7 bases, with 10 bases between. The CDR3 bases are TGTGCCAGCAGCTTGGGCCGTTTGGAGCAGTACTTC. Its translation is CASSLGRLEQYF.

The genes are TRBV15 and TRBJ1-4, with 7 nucleotides matching TRBD1. This CDR3 contains 15 residues. V was clipped by 0 bases and J by 6 bases; unmatched bases: 4. Germline V gene lookup returns CDR1 LNHNV and CDR2 YYDKDF (reference sequence). The CDR3 nucleotides read TGTGCCACCAGCAGAGATGGCACAGGGGATGAAAAACTGTTTTTT. This codes for CATSRDGTGDEKLFF.

The V gene is TRBV2, the J gene TRBJ2-5, with 7 bases matching TRBD1. The V gene's germline CDR1 is SNHLY and CDR2 FYNNEI. J gave up 3 bases and V 3 bases, and 4 bases lay outside the gene matches. The CDR3 extends over 14 amino acids. The CDR3 coding sequence is TGTGCCAGCAGTGATGGGGACAGAAAAGAGACCCAGTACTTC. Translated: CASSDGDRKETQYF.

The V gene is TRBV5-1, the J gene TRBJ2-7; the D gene is possibly TRBD2 (6 bases). CDR1 is SGHRS, CDR2 YFSETQ, per germline. This CDR3 comprises 15 residues. Trimming shortened V by 1 base and J by 2 bases, and 13 bases separated the two germline ends. The CDR3 spells CASSLRAGPAYEQYF. CDR3 in DNA: TGCGCCAGCAGCTTGAGGGCGGGGCCAGCCTACGAGCAGTACTTC.